Sequencing of this T cell receptor beta chain was carried out in a study of blood T cells in healthy people across ages. It was with a sample-barcoded 5' primer and a J-beta primer mix that a second PCR of roughly 7 to 12 cycles was run. Through a template-switch adaptor with 12 random nucleotides, each cDNA molecule received a tag. TCRdb reprocessed the 5' RACE reads with MiXCR, giving one entry per CDR3 protein. This table holds hundreds of thousands of distinct CDR3 sequences, approximately 30% found once. Many counts were recorded for this clonotype. Antigen unknown. Whole-study findings and limits: Naive CD4+ cell counts and diversity both ran higher in long-lived than in aged donors.

Specimen: blood. This receptor was taken from a woman older than 75 in good health.

CDR3 in DNA: TGTGCCTATAAACAGGCTCGTGAGCAGTTCTTC. As protein: CAYKQAREQFF. This sequence joins TRBV30 and TRBJ2-1; D is possibly TRBD1 (5 bases). V was cut by 7 bases and J by 9 bases, with 13 bases left in between. Germline V gene sequence: CDR1 GTSNPN, CDR2 SVGIG (reference sequence). CDR3 length: 11 amino acids.